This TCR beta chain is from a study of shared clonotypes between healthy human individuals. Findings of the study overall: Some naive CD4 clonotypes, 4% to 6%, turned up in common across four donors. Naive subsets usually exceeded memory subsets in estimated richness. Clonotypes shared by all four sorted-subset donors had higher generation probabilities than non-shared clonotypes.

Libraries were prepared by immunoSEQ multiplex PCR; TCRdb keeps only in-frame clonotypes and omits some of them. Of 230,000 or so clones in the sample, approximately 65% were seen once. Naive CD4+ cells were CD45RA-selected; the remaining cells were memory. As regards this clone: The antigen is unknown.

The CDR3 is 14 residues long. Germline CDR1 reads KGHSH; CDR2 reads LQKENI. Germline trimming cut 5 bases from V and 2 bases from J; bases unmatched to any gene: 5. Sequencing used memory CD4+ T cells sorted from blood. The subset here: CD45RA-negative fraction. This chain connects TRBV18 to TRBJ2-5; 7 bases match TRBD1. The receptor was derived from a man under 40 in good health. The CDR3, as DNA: TGTGCCAGCTCATCGGGACAGAAGCAAGAGACCCAGTACTTC. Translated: CASSSGQKQETQYF.